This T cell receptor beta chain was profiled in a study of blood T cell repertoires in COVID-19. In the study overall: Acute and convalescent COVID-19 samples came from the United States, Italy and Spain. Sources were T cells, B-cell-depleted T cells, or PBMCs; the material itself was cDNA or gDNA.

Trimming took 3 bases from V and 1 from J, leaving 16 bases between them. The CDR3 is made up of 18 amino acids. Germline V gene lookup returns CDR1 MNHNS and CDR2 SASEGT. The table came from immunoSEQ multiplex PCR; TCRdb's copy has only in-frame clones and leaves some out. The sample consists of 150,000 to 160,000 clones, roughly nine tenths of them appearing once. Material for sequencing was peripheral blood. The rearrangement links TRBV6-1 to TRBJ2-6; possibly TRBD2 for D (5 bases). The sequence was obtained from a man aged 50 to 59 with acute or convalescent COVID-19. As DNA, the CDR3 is TGTGCCAGCAGTGATAAGGGAGCCCGAATTTCTGGGGCCAACGTCCTGACTTTC. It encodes CASSDKGARISGANVLTF.